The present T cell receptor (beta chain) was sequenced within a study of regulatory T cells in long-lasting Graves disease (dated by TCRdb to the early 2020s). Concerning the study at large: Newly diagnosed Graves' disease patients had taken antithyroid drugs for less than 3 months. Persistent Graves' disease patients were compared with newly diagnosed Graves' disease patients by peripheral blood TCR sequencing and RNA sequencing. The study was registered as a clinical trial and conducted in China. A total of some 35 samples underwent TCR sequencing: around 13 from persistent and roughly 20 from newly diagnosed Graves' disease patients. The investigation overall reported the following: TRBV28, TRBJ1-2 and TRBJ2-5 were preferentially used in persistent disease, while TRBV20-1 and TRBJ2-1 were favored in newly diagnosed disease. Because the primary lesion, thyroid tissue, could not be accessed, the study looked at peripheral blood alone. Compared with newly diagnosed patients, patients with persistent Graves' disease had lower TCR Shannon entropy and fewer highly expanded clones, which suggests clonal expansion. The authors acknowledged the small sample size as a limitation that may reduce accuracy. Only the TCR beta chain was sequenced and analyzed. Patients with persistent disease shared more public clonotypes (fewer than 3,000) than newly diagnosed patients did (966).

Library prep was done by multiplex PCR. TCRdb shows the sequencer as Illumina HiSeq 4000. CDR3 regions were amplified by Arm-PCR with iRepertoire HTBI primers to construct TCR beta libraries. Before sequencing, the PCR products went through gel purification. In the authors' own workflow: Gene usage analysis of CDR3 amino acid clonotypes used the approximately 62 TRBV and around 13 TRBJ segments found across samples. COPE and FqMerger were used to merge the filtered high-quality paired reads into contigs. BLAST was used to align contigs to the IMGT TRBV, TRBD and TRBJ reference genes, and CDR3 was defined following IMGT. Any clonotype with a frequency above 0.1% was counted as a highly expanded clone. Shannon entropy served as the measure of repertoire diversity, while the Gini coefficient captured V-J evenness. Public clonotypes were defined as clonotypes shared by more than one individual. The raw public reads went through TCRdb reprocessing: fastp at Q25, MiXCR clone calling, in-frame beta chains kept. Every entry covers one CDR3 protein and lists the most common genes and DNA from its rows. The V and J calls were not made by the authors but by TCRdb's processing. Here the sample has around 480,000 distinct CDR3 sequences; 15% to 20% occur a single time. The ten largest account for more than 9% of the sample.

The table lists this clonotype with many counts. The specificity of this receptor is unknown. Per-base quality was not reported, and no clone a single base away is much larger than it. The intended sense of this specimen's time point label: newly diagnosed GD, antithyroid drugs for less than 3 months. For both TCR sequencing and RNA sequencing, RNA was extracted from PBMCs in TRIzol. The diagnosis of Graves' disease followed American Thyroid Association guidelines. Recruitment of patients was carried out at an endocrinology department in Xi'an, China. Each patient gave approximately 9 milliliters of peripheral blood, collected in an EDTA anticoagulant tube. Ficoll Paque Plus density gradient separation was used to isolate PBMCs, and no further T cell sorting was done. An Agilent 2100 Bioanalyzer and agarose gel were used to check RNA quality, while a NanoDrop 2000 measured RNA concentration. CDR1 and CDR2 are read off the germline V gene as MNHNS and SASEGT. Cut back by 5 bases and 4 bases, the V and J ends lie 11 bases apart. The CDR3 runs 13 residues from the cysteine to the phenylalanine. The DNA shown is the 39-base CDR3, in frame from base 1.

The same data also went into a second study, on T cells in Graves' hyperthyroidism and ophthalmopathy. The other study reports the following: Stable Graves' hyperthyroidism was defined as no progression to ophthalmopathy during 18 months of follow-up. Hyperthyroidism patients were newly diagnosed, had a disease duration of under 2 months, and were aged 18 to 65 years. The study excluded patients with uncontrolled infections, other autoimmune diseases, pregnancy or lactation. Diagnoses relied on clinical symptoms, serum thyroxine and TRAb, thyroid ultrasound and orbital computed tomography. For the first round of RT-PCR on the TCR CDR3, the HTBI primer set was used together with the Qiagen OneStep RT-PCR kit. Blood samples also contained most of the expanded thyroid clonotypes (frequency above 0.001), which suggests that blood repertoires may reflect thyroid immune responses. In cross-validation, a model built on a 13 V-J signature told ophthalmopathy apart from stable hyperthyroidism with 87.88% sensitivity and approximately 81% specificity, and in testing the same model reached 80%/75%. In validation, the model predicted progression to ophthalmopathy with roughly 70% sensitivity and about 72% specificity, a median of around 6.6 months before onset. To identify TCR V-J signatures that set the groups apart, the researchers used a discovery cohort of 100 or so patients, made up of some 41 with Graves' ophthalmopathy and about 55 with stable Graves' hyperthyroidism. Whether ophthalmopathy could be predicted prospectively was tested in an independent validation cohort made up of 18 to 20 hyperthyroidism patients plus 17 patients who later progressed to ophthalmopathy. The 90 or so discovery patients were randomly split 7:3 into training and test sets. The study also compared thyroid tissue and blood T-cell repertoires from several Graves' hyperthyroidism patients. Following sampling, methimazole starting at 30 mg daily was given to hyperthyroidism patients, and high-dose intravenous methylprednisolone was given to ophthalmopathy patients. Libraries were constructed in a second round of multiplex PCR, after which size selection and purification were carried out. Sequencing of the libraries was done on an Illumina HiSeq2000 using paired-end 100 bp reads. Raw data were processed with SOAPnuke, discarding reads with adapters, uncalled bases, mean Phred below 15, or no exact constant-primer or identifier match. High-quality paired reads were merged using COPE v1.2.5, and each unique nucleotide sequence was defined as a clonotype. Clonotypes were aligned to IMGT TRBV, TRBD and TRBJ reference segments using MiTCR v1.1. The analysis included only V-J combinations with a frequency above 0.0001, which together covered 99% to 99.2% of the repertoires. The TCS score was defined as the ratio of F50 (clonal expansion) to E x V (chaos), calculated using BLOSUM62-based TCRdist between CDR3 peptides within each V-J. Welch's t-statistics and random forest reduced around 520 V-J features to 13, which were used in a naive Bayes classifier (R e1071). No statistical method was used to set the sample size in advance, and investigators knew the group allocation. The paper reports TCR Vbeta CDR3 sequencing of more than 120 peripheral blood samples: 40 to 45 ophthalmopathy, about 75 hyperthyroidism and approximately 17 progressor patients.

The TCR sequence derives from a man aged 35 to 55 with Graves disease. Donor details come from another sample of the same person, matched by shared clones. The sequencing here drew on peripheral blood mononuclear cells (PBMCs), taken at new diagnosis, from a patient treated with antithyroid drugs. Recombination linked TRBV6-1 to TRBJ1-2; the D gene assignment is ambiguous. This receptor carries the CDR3 CASSNPVGYGYTF. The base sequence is TGTGCCAGCAGTAACCCTGTCGGCTATGGCTACACCTTC.